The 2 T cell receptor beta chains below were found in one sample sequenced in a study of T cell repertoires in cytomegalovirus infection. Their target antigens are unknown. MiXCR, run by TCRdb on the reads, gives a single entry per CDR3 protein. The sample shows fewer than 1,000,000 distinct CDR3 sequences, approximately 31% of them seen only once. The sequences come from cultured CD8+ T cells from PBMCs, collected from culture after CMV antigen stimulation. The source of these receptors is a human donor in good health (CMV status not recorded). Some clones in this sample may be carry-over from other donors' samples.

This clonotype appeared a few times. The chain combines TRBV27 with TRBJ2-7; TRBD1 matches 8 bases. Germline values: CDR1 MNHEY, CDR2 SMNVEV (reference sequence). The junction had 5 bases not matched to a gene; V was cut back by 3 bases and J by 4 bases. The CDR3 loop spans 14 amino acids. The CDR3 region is CASSFGQGSYEQYF. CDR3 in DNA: TGTGCCAGCAGTTTTGGACAGGGTTCGTACGAGCAGTACTTC.

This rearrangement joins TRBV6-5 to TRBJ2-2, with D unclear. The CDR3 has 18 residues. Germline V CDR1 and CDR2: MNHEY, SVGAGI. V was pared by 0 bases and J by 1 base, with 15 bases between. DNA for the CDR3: TGTGCCAGCAGTTACTCGGGCCGGGCGGCCTTGAACACCGGGGAGCTGTTTTTT. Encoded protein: CASSYSGRAALNTGELFF.